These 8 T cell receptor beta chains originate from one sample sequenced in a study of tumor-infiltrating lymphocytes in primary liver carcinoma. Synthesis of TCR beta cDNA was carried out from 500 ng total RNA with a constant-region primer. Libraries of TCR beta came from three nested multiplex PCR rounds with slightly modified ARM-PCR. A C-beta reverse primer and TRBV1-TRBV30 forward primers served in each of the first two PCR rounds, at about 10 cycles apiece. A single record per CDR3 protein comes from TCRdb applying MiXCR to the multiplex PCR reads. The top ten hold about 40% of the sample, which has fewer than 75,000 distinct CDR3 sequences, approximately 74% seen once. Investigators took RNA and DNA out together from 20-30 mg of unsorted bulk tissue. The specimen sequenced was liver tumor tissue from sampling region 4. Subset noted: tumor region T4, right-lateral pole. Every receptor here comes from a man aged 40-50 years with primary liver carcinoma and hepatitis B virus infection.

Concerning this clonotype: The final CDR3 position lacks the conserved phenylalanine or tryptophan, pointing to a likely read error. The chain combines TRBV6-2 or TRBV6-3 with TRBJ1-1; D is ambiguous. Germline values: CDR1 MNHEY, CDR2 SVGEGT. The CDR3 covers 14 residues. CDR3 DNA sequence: TGTGCCGGCAGTTACTGGTTGGGCTCCACTGAAGCTTTCCTT. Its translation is CAGSYWLGSTEAFL.

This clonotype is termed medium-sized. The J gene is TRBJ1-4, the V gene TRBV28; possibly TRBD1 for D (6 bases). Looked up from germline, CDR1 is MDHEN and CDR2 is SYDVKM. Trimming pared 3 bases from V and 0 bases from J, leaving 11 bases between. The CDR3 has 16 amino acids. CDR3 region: CASSLDRTATNEKLFF. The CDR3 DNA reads TGTGCCAGCAGTTTGGACAGAACCGCAACTAATGAAAAACTGTTTTTT.

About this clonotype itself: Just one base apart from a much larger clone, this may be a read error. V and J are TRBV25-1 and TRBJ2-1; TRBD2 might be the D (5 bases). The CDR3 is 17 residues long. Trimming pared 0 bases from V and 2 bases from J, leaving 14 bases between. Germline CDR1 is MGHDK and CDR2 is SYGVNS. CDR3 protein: CASSEYSAGGAYNEQFF. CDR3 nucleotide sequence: TGTGCCAGCAGTGAATATAGTGCGGGTGGAGCCTACAATGAGCAGTTCTTC.

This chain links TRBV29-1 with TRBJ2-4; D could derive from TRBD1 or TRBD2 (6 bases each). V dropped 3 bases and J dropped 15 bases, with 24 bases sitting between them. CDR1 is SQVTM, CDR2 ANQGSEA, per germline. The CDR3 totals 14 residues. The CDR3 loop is CSVEGRGVGGIWYF. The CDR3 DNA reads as TGCAGCGTTGAGGGGCGGGGCGTCGGGGGCATTTGGTACTTC.

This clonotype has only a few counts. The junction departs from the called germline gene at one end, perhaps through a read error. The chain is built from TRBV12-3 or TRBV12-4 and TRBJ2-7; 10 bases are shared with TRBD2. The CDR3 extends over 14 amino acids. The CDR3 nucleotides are TGTGCCTGCAGCCTAGCGGGAGTATCGAGCGAGCAGTACTTC. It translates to CACSLAGVSSEQYF.

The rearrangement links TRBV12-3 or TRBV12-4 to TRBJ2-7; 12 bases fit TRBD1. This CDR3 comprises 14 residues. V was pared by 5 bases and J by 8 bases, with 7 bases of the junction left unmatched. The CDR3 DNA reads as TGTGCCAGCAGTATCGGGACAGGGGGCCCCCAGCAGTACTTC. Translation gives CASSIGTGGPQQYF.

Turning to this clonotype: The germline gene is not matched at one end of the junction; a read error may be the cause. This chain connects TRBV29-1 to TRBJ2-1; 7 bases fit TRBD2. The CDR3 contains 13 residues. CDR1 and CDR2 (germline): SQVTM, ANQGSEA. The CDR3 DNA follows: TGCAGCACAGGACTAGTGGGAGCGACTGAGCATTTCTTC. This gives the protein CSTGLVGATEHFF.

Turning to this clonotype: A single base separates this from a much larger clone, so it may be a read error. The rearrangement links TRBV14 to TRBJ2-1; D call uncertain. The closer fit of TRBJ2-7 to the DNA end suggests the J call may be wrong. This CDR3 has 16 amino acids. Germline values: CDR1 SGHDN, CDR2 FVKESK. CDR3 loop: CASSAVVGWVNNEQYF. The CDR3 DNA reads TGTGCTAGCAGTGCCGTAGTGGGATGGGTAAACAATGAGCAGTACTTC.